The 2 T cell receptor beta chains below come from one sample, sequenced in a study of T cells after yellow fever vaccination (dated by TCRdb to between 2019 and 2020). The treatment or condition label on this specimen signifies: live attenuated yellow fever vaccine strain. Library preparation was by 5' RACE. The sequencing machine was an Illumina HiSeq 2500. Using fastp trimming at Q25 and MiXCR clonotype assembly, TCRdb reanalyzed the public sequencing data and kept in-frame beta chains. CDR3 protein duplicates are merged, each entry listing the most common genes and DNA. The sample table contains some 550,000 distinct CDR3 sequences; only one count was recorded for 15% to 20% of them. The ten largest clones take up about 13% of the sample. The sequencing used PBMCs, collected 15 days after the yellow fever booster vaccination. These receptor sequences come from a man younger than 45 who received the YFV17D yellow fever vaccine.

This clonotype occurred many times. The chain couples TRBV20-1 to TRBJ2-2, with D perhaps TRBD2 (5 bases). Germline CDR1 is DFQATT and CDR2 is SNEGSKA (reference sequence). Trimming cost V 4 bases and J 1 base, with 10 bases left between them. This CDR3 has 14 amino acids. The CDR3 spells CSAIQDWNTGELFF. DNA for the CDR3: TGCAGTGCTATTCAGGACTGGAACACCGGGGAGCTGTTTTTT.

This sequence joins TRBV20-1 and TRBJ1-5; D not resolved. The CDR3 spans 15 residues. Trimming removed 6 bases at V and 3 bases at J, with 18 bases between. The germline CDR1 and CDR2 sequences are DFQATT and SNEGSKA (reference sequence). The CDR3 nucleotides read TGCAGTGCCGCTTTGGTGAGGAGTTACAATCAGCCCCAGCATTTT. Its protein is CSAALVRSYNQPQHF.